These 16 T cell receptor beta chains originate from one sample sequenced in a study of cytomegalovirus exposure and HLA in healthy donors. Amplification used 60 Vbeta primers and 13 Jbeta primers. Assay: immunoSEQ multiplex PCR; the TCRdb copy retains only in-frame clones and omits some. The table includes 150,000 to 200,000 clones, 82% detected once. The specimen sequenced was PBMCs. The receptors originated from a girl aged 5-17 years in good health and CMV-seropositive.

The rearrangement links TRBV9 to TRBJ2-7; 9 nucleotides agree with TRBD2. The J segment lost 2 bases and the V segment lost 0 bases, leaving 3 bases of the junction unmatched. CDR3 length: 15 residues. Germline CDR1 and CDR2: SGDLS and YYNGEE. The DNA for the CDR3 is TGTGCCAGCAGCGTAGGCGCTAGCGGGGCCTACGAGCAGTACTTC. Amino acid sequence: CASSVGASGAYEQYF.

The J gene is TRBJ2-7, the V gene TRBV4-1; 12 bases fit TRBD2. J was trimmed by 3 bases and V by 3 bases; bases with no gene match: 3. Germline values: CDR1 MGHRA, CDR2 YSYEKL. CDR3 length: 15 amino acids. The CDR3, as DNA: TGCGCCAGCAGCCACAGGACTAGCGGGGTCTACGAGCAGTACTTC. Protein product: CASSHRTSGVYEQYF.

The rearrangement uses TRBV2 and TRBJ2-2; TRBD2 agrees at 7 bases. This CDR3 region has 17 residues. Germline CDR1 SNHLY, CDR2 FYNNEI. J lost 5 bases, V lost 8 bases, and 17 bases had no gene match. CDR3 protein: CASLVPQRLAITGELFF. In nucleotides, the CDR3 is TGTGCCAGCTTGGTACCCCAAAGACTAGCTATAACCGGGGAGCTGTTTTTT. The whole variable domain, filled in from reference TRBV2 and TRBJ2-2, reads EPEVTQTPSHQVTQMGQEVILRCVPISNHLYFYWYRQILGQKVEFLVSFYNNEISEKSEIFDDQFSVERPDGSNFTLKIRSTKLEDSAMYFCASLVPQRLAITGELFFGEGSRLTVL.

The V call is TRBV4-1, the J call TRBJ1-3, with D tentatively TRBD1 (6 bases). The CDR3 runs 16 residues. V lost 3 bases to trimming and J lost 1 base, with 13 bases between them. Germline CDR1 MGHRA, CDR2 YSYEKL. CDR3 sequence reads: CASSHPVQGSGNTIYF. In DNA, the CDR3 is TGCGCCAGCAGCCACCCCGTACAGGGTTCTGGAAACACCATATATTTT.

The chain links TRBV7-9 to TRBJ2-3; D may be TRBD2 (7 bases). The CDR3 is made up of 12 amino acids. Looked up from germline, CDR1 is SEHNR and CDR2 is FQNEAQ (reference sequence). With 8 bases removed from V and 3 bases from J, the gap between germline ends came to 9 bases. The CDR3 DNA reads TGTGCCAGCGGGGGGGCGACAGATACGCAGTATTTT. The encoded protein is CASGGATDTQYF.

The chain couples TRBV28 to TRBJ2-3; 7 bases are a match to TRBD2. V gave up 6 bases and J gave up 1 base; unmatched junction bases: 4. The germline CDR1 and CDR2 sequences are MDHEN and SYDVKM. The CDR3 is 14 amino acids. CDR3 loop: CASSSSGGTDTQYF. The CDR3 DNA follows: TGTGCCAGCAGCTCCAGCGGGGGCACAGATACGCAGTATTTT. Full variable domain (missing parts from reference TRBV28 and TRBJ2-3): DVKVTQSSRYLVKRTGEKVFLECVQDMDHENMFWYRQDPGLGLRLIYFSYDVKMKEKGDIPEGYSVSREKKERFSLILESASTNQTSMYLCASSSSGGTDTQYFGPGTRLTVL.

This clone has a single count. V is TRBV30 and J is TRBJ2-5; possibly TRBD2 for D (6 bases). Trimming pared 5 bases from V and 5 bases from J, leaving 15 bases between. The CDR3 runs 13 residues. Germline V gene sequence: CDR1 GTSNPN, CDR2 SVGIG (reference sequence). Written as DNA, the CDR3 is TGTGCCTGGGTGGAGGGGAAAGGGGAGACCCAGTACTTC. It specifies CAWVEGKGETQYF. Variable domain in full (rest from reference TRBV30 and TRBJ2-5): SQTIHQWPATLVQPVGSPLSLECTVEGTSNPNLYWYRQAAGRGLQLLFYSVGIGQISSEVPQNLSASRPQDRQFILSSKKLLLSDSGFYLCAWVEGKGETQYFGPGTRLLVL.

The chain links TRBV6-1 to TRBJ2-5; possible D gene TRBD2, 6 bases. The germline gives CDR1 MNHNS, CDR2 SASEGT. The V gene lost 7 bases and the J gene lost 0 bases, with 12 bases spanning the gap. The CDR3 loop spans 14 amino acids. The CDR3 bases are TGTGCCAGCAAGTTAGCGGTGTACCAAGAGACCCAGTACTTC. Encoded protein: CASKLAVYQETQYF.

The CDR3 DNA reads TGTGCCAGCACCAGTACCGGGGGACCCCTCGATGAGCAGTTCTTC. This encodes CASTSTGGPLDEQFF. J is TRBJ2-1 and V is TRBV7-3; D perhaps matches TRBD2 (6 bases). The CDR3 loop spans 15 amino acids. The germline V and J ends were trimmed by 7 bases and 8 bases, with 21 bases remaining between them. CDR1 is SGHTA and CDR2 is FQGTGA in the germline V gene.

The chain uses TRBV2 and TRBJ2-7; the D gene is possibly TRBD2 (6 bases). Per the germline V gene, CDR1 is SNHLY and CDR2 is FYNNEI. This CDR3 comprises 13 residues. Trimming stripped 6 bases from V and 5 bases from J, with 14 bases between. CDR3: CASRGGLDDEQYF. As DNA, the CDR3 is TGTGCCAGCAGGGGGGGATTGGACGACGAGCAGTACTTC.

The chain has TRBV29-1 and TRBJ2-7; 8 bases agree with TRBD1. Germline values: CDR1 SQVTM, CDR2 ANQGSEA. The CDR3 runs 14 residues. V was pared by 7 bases and J by 1 base, with 9 bases of the junction left unmatched. CDR3 loop: CSARTGSRSYEQYF. CDR3 bases: TGCAGCGCCCGGACAGGGTCCAGATCCTACGAGCAGTACTTC.

The V call is TRBV9, the J call TRBJ2-2, with D uncertain. CDR3 length: 11 residues. In germline, CDR1 is SGDLS, CDR2 YYNGEE. V lost 6 bases and J lost 5, with 5 bases in between. The CDR3 is CASTRTGELFF. In DNA form, the CDR3 reads TGTGCCAGCACGCGGACCGGGGAGCTGTTTTTT. The variable domain in full, completed from reference TRBV9 and TRBJ2-2, reads DSGVTQTPKHLITATGQRVTLRCSPRSGDLSVYWYQQSLDQGLQFLIQYYNGEERAKGNILERFSAQQFPDLHSELNLSSLELGDSALYFCASTRTGELFFGEGSRLTVL.

The V gene is TRBV7-3, the J gene TRBJ1-1; D gene unclear. The CDR3 covers 13 residues. V was clipped by 5 bases and J by 8 bases, with 15 bases between them. Germline V gives CDR1 SGHTA, CDR2 FQGTGA. For the CDR3, the DNA is TGTGCCAGCAGCCCCCCTGGCAGGCTGGAAGCTTTCTTT. Translation gives CASSPPGRLEAFF.

The rearrangement uses TRBV27 and TRBJ2-5; 7 bases agree with TRBD1. The germline CDR1 and CDR2 sequences are MNHEY and SMNVEV (reference sequence). This CDR3 has 17 residues. The V segment lost 6 bases and the J segment 0 bases; nucleotides outside the gene matches: 13. The chain's CDR3 is CASSHLGEGGYQETQYF. For the CDR3, the DNA is TGTGCCAGCAGCCACCTGGGGGAAGGGGGCTACCAAGAGACCCAGTACTTC.

The rearrangement links TRBV28 to TRBJ2-7; 8 positions agree with TRBD2. The trim removed 3 bases at V and 6 bases at J, leaving 7 bases unmatched. The germline gives CDR1 MDHEN, CDR2 SYDVKM. CDR3 length equals 14 residues. The CDR3 sequence is CASSLVAGTSEQYF. The CDR3 nucleotides read TGTGCCAGCAGTTTGGTAGCGGGAACTTCCGAGCAGTACTTC.

The V and J genes are TRBV30 and TRBJ2-7; no firm D call. The CDR3 is 13 residues long. Between the trimmed V and J ends, which lost 1 base and 2 bases, there was a span of 9 bases. Germline CDR1 is GTSNPN and CDR2 is SVGIG (reference sequence). CDR3 amino acids: CAWSGRSPYEQYF. In nucleotides, the CDR3 is TGTGCCTGGAGTGGCCGTAGTCCCTACGAGCAGTACTTC.